Below are 23 T cell receptor beta chains sequenced from a single sample in a study of blood T cell repertoires in COVID-19. Sequencing was performed with immunoSEQ multiplex PCR; in TCRdb, only in-frame clones are kept and a portion is missing. In the table there are tens of thousands of clones, about 88% of which are singletons. Sample: peripheral blood. Every receptor here comes from a human donor in a cohort sampled during active COVID-19.

CDR3 sequence (DNA): TGTGCCAGCACTTCCGACAGGGTTAATCAGCCCCAGCATTTT. Translated, it gives CASTSDRVNQPQHF. The chain uses TRBV6-5 and TRBJ1-5, with 7 bases aligning to TRBD1. This CDR3 region has 14 residues. Germline CDR1 and CDR2: MNHEY and SVGAGI. Trimming cost V 7 bases and J 4 bases; bases outside gene matches: 7.

This clone has a handful of counts. V is TRBV19 and J is TRBJ1-5; D is unresolved. Germline V lookup: CDR1 LNHDA, CDR2 SQIVND (reference sequence). V shed 10 bases and J shed 0 bases, with 13 bases lying between them. CDR3 length: 14 residues. The CDR3 coding sequence is TGTGCCACCGAGGGATGGGGTAGCAATCAGCCCCAGCATTTT. Amino acid sequence: CATEGWGSNQPQHF.

The chain recombines TRBV5-1 with TRBJ1-2; TRBD1 is a possible D gene (5 bases). V shed 2 bases and J shed 8 bases, with 10 bases lying between them. The CDR3 is 12 residues long. Germline-derived CDR1 and CDR2 are SGHRS and YFSETQ. The DNA of the CDR3 is TGCGCCAGCAGCTTTCCGGGGGAGGGCTACACCTTC. Translated: CASSFPGEGYTF.

The chain joins TRBV5-4 to TRBJ2-5; the D gene is possibly TRBD1 (5 bases). CDR1 is SGHNT and CDR2 is YYREEE in the germline V gene (reference sequence). V lost 4 bases to trimming and J lost 4 bases, with 17 bases between them. The CDR3 is 15 amino acids. CDR3 residues: CASSGKGISAETQYF. The CDR3 DNA is TGTGCCAGCAGCGGTAAGGGGATTAGTGCAGAGACCCAGTACTTC.

V usage is TRBV19 and J usage is TRBJ2-1, with TRBD2 matching over 8 bases. The CDR3 runs 15 residues. Germline assignment: CDR1 LNHDA and CDR2 SQIVND (reference sequence). After removal of 5 bases from V and 8 bases from J, the junction contained 11 bases not matched to a gene. CDR3 DNA sequence: TGTGCCAGTAGTCCCGTAGCGGGAATCTTAGATGAGCAGTTCTTC. This encodes CASSPVAGILDEQFF. The entire variable domain, with the rest obtained from reference TRBV19 and TRBJ2-1, is as follows: DGGITQSPKYLFRKEGQNVTLSCEQNLNHDAMYWYRQDPGQGLRLIYYSQIVNDFQKGDIAEGYSVSREKKESFPLTVTSAQKNPTAFYLCASSPVAGILDEQFFGPGTRLTVL.

The chain couples TRBV11-3 to TRBJ2-1; D is possibly TRBD2 (6 bases). Germline-derived CDR1 and CDR2 are SGHNT and YENEEA. CDR3 length: 13 residues. Trimming stripped 1 base from V and 9 bases from J, with 10 bases between. In DNA, the CDR3 is TGTGCCAGCAGCTTAGTCCCAGCGGGTGAGCAGTTCTTC. It translates to CASSLVPAGEQFF.

CDR3 amino acids: CASSLGRLDQETQYF. The CDR3 nucleotides read TGTGCCAGCAGCTTAGGTCGCCTAGATCAAGAGACCCAGTACTTC. The V gene is TRBV7-9, the J gene TRBJ2-5; no clear D. The CDR3 loop spans 15 amino acids. Germline V gene data show CDR1 as SEHNR and CDR2 as FQNEAQ (reference sequence). V was trimmed by 1 base and J by 2 bases, leaving 11 bases between them.

The chain is built from TRBV10-3 and TRBJ2-7, with 9 bases lining up with TRBD1. The CDR3 is 14 amino acids. V lost 0 bases to trimming and J lost 5 bases; unmatched junction nucleotides: 2. In germline, CDR1 is ENHRY, CDR2 SYGVKD. The CDR3 loop is CAISESRDRDEQYF. CDR3 in DNA: TGTGCCATCAGTGAGTCCCGGGACAGGGACGAGCAGTACTTC.

The chain combines TRBV18 with TRBJ2-5, with 13 nucleotides matching TRBD2. The V segment lost 8 bases and the J segment 5 bases; nucleotides outside the gene matches: 11. Germline-derived CDR1 and CDR2 are KGHSH and LQKENI. The CDR3 runs to 16 residues. The DNA of the CDR3 is TGTGCCAGCACCACAGGACTAGCGGGAGACGGCGAGACCCAGTACTTC. Amino acid sequence: CASTTGLAGDGETQYF. Full variable domain (remainder filled in from reference TRBV18 and TRBJ2-5): NAGVMQNPRHLVRRRGQEARLRCSPMKGHSHVYWYRQLPEEGLKFMVYLQKENIIDESGMPKERFSAEFPKEGPSILRIQQVVRGDSAAYFCASTTGLAGDGETQYFGPGTRLLVL.

The V and J genes are TRBV19 and TRBJ1-2; perhaps TRBD1 as D (5 bases). Trimming cost V 10 bases and J 2 bases, with 14 bases left between them. This CDR3 has 13 residues. Germline V lookup: CDR1 LNHDA, CDR2 SQIVND (reference sequence). CDR3 nucleotide sequence: TGTGCCACCACCGCCCGGGGGAACTATGGCTACACCTTC. Translation gives CATTARGNYGYTF.

This chain connects TRBV27 to TRBJ2-1; 7 bases align to TRBD1. The V gene end was trimmed by 6 bases and the J gene end by 3 bases; junction bases not matched to a gene: 11. Germline values: CDR1 MNHEY, CDR2 SMNVEV (reference sequence). The CDR3 contains 16 residues. DNA of the CDR3: TGTGCCAGCAGGGACTTCGACAGGGTGGACTACAATGAGCAGTTCTTC. It translates to CASRDFDRVDYNEQFF.

The V call is TRBV5-4, the J call TRBJ2-1; 13 bases are shared with TRBD2. Germline lookup yields CDR1 SGHNT and CDR2 YYREEE (reference sequence). Unmatched junction bases numbered 5, after V lost 4 bases and J lost 4 bases. This CDR3 has 16 amino acids. CDR3 bases: TGTGCCAGCAGCGGGGGGACTAGCGGGGAATACAATGAGCAGTTCTTC. Amino acid sequence: CASSGGTSGEYNEQFF.

The chain combines TRBV25-1 with TRBJ1-4; 11 bases are shared with TRBD1. Germline CDR1 is MGHDK and CDR2 is SYGVNS. The CDR3 runs to 15 residues. After removal of 3 bases from V and 8 bases from J, the junction contained 5 bases not matched to a gene. DNA of the CDR3: TGTGCCAGCAGTGATCCCGGGACAGGGGGGGAAAAACTGTTTTTT. Its protein product is CASSDPGTGGEKLFF.

The V gene is TRBV6-2 or TRBV6-3, the J gene TRBJ1-5, with unresolved D. The CDR3 runs 18 residues. V shed 5 bases and J shed 2 bases, with 22 bases lying between them. Germline V CDR1 and CDR2: MNHEY, SVGEGT. CDR3 loop: CASSPQVVGVLGNQPQHF. Here the CDR3 DNA reads TGTGCCAGCAGTCCCCAGGTAGTTGGTGTGCTTGGCAATCAGCCCCAGCATTTT.

V usage is TRBV28 and J usage is TRBJ1-6; TRBD1 matches at 10 bases. Trimming took 3 bases from V and 7 from J; bases not matched to a gene: 6. The CDR3 loop spans 16 amino acids. CDR1 is MDHEN, CDR2 SYDVKM, per germline. CDR3 sequence: CASSLQTGGRNSPLHF. The CDR3 nucleotides are TGTGCCAGCAGTTTGCAGACAGGGGGCAGGAATTCACCCCTCCACTTT.

V is TRBV5-1 and J is TRBJ2-3; weak D call: TRBD2 (6 bases). This CDR3 spans 14 amino acids. The ends were cut back, 5 bases at V and 0 bases at J, with 10 bases in the middle. Germline V gene sequence: CDR1 SGHRS, CDR2 YFSETQ. The CDR3 nucleotides are TGCGCCAGCAGTTGGGGGACTAGCACAGATACGCAGTATTTT. Protein: CASSWGTSTDTQYF.

The chain carries TRBV11-2 and TRBJ2-1; D might be TRBD1 (6 bases). The V gene's germline CDR1 is SGHAT and CDR2 FQNNGV. With 7 bases removed from V and 4 bases from J, the gap between germline ends came to 17 bases. This CDR3 region has 15 residues. CDR3 sequence reads: CASTFGGFDYNEQFF. In DNA, the CDR3 is TGTGCCAGCACCTTTGGGGGCTTTGATTACAATGAGCAGTTCTTC. Using reference TRBV11-2 and TRBJ2-1 for the parts outside the CDR3, the full variable domain is EAGVAQSPRYKIIEKRQSVAFWCNPISGHATLYWYQQILGQGPKLLIQFQNNGVVDDSQLPKDRFSAERLKGVDSTLKIQPAKLEDSAVYLCASTFGGFDYNEQFFGPGTRLTVL.

The CDR3 here is CASSPGVRTESGYTF. The DNA for the CDR3 is TGTGCCAGCAGCCCCGGTGTGCGGACAGAAAGCGGCTACACCTTC. This rearrangement joins TRBV11-2 to TRBJ1-2, with a tentative D call TRBD1 (6 bases). Trimming took off 5 bases at V and 8 bases at J, with 21 bases between the two ends. CDR3 length: 15 residues. Germline CDR1 is SGHAT and CDR2 is FQNNGV.

The DNA for the CDR3 is TGTGCCAGCGGGTCCCCGGAGATCCCAGATACGCAGTATTTT. This translates into CASGSPEIPDTQYF. The V call is TRBV28, the J call TRBJ2-3, with D hard to call. Deletions cut 8 bases from V and 4 bases from J, with 16 bases between. CDR1 is MDHEN and CDR2 is SYDVKM in the germline V gene. The CDR3 sequence is 14 residues long. The full variable domain, rest sourced from reference TRBV28 and TRBJ2-3, is DVKVTQSSRYLVKRTGEKVFLECVQDMDHENMFWYRQDPGLGLRLIYFSYDVKMKEKGDIPEGYSVSREKKERFSLILESASTNQTSMYLCASGSPEIPDTQYFGPGTRLTVL.

CDR3: CASSSVLDRGLFNIQYF. CDR3 bases: TGTGCCAGCAGCTCCGTGCTCGACAGGGGTTTGTTTAACATTCAGTACTTC. J is TRBJ2-4 and V is TRBV3-1 (or the pseudogene TRBV3-2), with 8 bases that match TRBD1. Trimming cost V 5 bases and J 7 bases; bases outside gene matches: 16. There are 17 residues in the CDR3. Germline values: CDR1 LGHDT, CDR2 YNNKEL (reference sequence).

The V gene is TRBV12-5, the J gene TRBJ2-5; a possible D gene is TRBD2 (6 bases). CDR1 and CDR2 (germline): LGHNT, FRNRAP. There are 16 residues in the CDR3. Trimming took off 0 bases at V and 5 bases at J, with 16 bases between the two ends. CDR3 sequence: CASGLVRAGWSETQYF. The CDR3 nucleotides are TGTGCTAGTGGTTTGGTACGGGCGGGATGGTCGGAGACCCAGTACTTC. The whole variable domain, filled in from reference TRBV12-5 and TRBJ2-5, reads DARVTQTPRHKVTEMGQEVTMRCQPILGHNTVFWYRQTMMQGLELLAYFRNRAPLDDSGMPKDRFSAEMPDATLATLKIQPSEPRDSAVYFCASGLVRAGWSETQYFGPGTRLLVL.

Here the CDR3 DNA reads TGTGCCAGCAGCTTTTATAGGGGGACAACCAGCACAGATACGCAGTATTTT. It is translated as CASSFYRGTTSTDTQYF. The genes are TRBV7-9 and TRBJ2-3; the D gene is possibly TRBD1 (6 bases). CDR1 is SEHNR, CDR2 FQNEAQ, per germline (reference sequence). The germline V and J ends were trimmed by 3 bases and 0 bases, with 16 bases remaining between them. CDR3 length: 17 residues. Together with reference TRBV7-9 and TRBJ2-3, the CDR3 gives the full variable domain: DTGVSQNPRHKITKRGQNVTFRCDPISEHNRLYWYRQTLGQGPEFLTYFQNEAQLEKSRLLSDRFSAERPKGSFSTLEIQRTEQGDSAMYLCASSFYRGTTSTDTQYFGPGTRLTVL.

The chain recombines TRBV5-1 with TRBJ2-2; 8 bases agree with TRBD1. The J segment lost 5 bases and the V segment lost 0 bases, leaving 6 bases of the junction unmatched. Germline lookup yields CDR1 SGHRS and CDR2 YFSETQ. CDR3 length equals 16 residues. The CDR3 DNA reads TGCGCCAGCAGCTTGGCCGGGACAGGTACGACCGGGGAGCTGTTTTTT. Translated, it gives CASSLAGTGTTGELFF.